This TCR beta chain stems from a study of technical replicates of blood from several donors. V lost 3 bases and J lost 5, with 4 bases in between. Germline CDR1 reads LGHNT; CDR2 reads FRNRAP. The CDR3 has 11 residues. Sequencing was performed with immunoSEQ multiplex PCR; in TCRdb, only in-frame clones are kept and a portion is missing. The sample has 80,000 to 85,000 clones; roughly 90% are singletons. This chain uses TRBV12-5 with TRBJ2-5, with no clear D. This TCR came from a human donor in good health. The sequenced sample consisted of T cells isolated from PBMCs. CDR3: CASGFRETQYF. The CDR3, as DNA: TGTGCTAGTGGTTTTCGGGAGACCCAGTACTTC.